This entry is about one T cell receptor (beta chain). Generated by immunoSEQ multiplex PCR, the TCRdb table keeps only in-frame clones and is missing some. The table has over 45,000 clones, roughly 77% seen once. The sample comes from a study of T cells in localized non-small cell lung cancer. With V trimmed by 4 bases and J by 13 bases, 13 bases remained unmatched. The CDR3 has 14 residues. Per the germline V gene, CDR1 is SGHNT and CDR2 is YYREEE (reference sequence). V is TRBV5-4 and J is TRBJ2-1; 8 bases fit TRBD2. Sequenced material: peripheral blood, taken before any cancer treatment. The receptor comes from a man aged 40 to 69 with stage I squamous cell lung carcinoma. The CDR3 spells CASSPPGGGSRQFF. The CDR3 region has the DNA TGTGCCAGCAGCCCACCGGGCGGGGGGAGTCGACAGTTCTTC.